The 26 T cell receptor beta chains given below trace back to one sample, sequenced in a study of glioma-infiltrating T cells. The iRepertoire nested amplicon-rescue multiplex PCR amplified TCR alpha and beta CDR3s from RNA. From the multiplex PCR reads, TCRdb called clonotypes with MiXCR, one entry per CDR3 protein. The sample has 95,000 to 110,000 distinct CDR3 sequences, approximately 28% seen once; the top ten hold roughly 46%. Sequencing was done on a sample of glioma tissue, nonneoplastic brain tissue, or PBMCs (not recorded which). The receptors were gathered from a human donor with low-grade glioma or glioblastoma, undergoing nonglioma brain surgery, or in good health (not recorded which).

The sample holds a few counts of this clonotype. The CDR3 sequence is CASTRTESLYNEQFF. CDR3 coding DNA: TGTGCCAGCACCCGGACAGAAAGTTTGTACAATGAGCAGTTCTTC. This chain connects TRBV5-4 to TRBJ2-1; D is perhaps TRBD1 (6 bases). The CDR3 spans 15 residues. V was trimmed by 6 bases and J by 4 bases, leaving 17 bases between them. Germline V CDR1 and CDR2: SGHNT, YYREEE (reference sequence).

The sample holds many counts of this clonotype. This chain joins TRBV2 and TRBJ2-7; tentatively, D is TRBD1 (5 bases). V lost 7 bases to trimming and J lost 4 bases, with 11 bases between them. The CDR3 has 12 residues. Germline V gene sequence: CDR1 SNHLY, CDR2 FYNNEI. As DNA, the CDR3 is TGTGCCAGCAAATCCAGGGTGTACGAGCAGTACTTC. As protein: CASKSRVYEQYF.

J is TRBJ2-3 and V is TRBV6-8; a weak D match, TRBD2 (6 bases). The germline V gene has CDR1 MNHGY and CDR2 SAAAGT. The CDR3 is made up of 15 amino acids. CDR3 nucleotide sequence: TGTGGCAGTAGTTACACGCGGGGTGAGGCAGATACGCAGTATTTT. It is translated as CGSSYTRGEADTQYF.

The genes are TRBV15 and TRBJ1-1; TRBD1 aligns across 9 bases. The trim removed 5 bases at V and 1 base at J, leaving 8 bases unmatched. Looked up from germline, CDR1 is LNHNV and CDR2 is YYDKDF (reference sequence). This CDR3 spans 16 amino acids. This CDR3 is CATSPKDRGSNTEAFF. Written as DNA, the CDR3 is TGTGCCACCAGCCCAAAAGACAGGGGGTCGAACACTGAAGCTTTCTTT.

This clonotype was recorded at least ten times. The rearrangement joins TRBV7-9 to TRBJ1-1; D is uncertain. Trimming pared 1 base from V and 3 bases from J, leaving 3 bases between. This CDR3 comprises 12 residues. Germline V lookup: CDR1 SEHNR, CDR2 FQNEAQ (reference sequence). CDR3 loop: CASSLVHTEAFF. The CDR3 coding sequence is TGTGCCAGCAGCTTAGTACACACTGAAGCTTTCTTT.

Worth noting for this clonotype: A single base separates this from a much larger clone, so it may be a read error. The chain has TRBV20-1 and TRBJ1-5; D uncertain. CDR1 DFQATT and CDR2 SNEGSKA come from the germline V gene (reference sequence). This CDR3 comprises 14 residues. CDR3 in DNA: TGCAGTGCTAGAGCTGTACTGAGCAATCAGACCCAGCATTTT. Amino acid sequence: CSARAVLSNQTQHF.

Points on this clonotype: The CDR3 carries no conserved terminal phenylalanine or tryptophan, so it likely arises from a read error. The rearrangement uses TRBV19 and TRBJ2-1, with D uncertain. V was trimmed by 1 base and J by 8 bases, leaving 9 bases between them. The CDR3 contains 13 residues. Looked up from germline, CDR1 is LNHDA and CDR2 is SQIVND (reference sequence). CDR3 nucleotide sequence: TGTGCCAGTAGTATAGGGCTCCTAGATGAGCAGTTCTCC. Translated, it gives CASSIGLLDEQFS.

In regard to this clonotype: It may be a read error: a sequence one base away is much more abundant. The chain uses TRBV7-3 and TRBJ2-3; no clear D. There are 13 residues in the CDR3. The V and J ends lost 5 bases and 9 bases respectively, with 15 bases between them. Germline-derived CDR1 and CDR2 are SGHTA and FQGTGA. The CDR3 region has the DNA TGTGCCAGCAGCCTTGACTCCCTAGGCACGCAGTATTTT. Translated, it gives CASSLDSLGTQYF.

There are many counts of this clonotype. The rearrangement uses TRBV18 and TRBJ1-2, with D possibly TRBD1 on 5 matching bases. V was clipped by 3 bases and J by 0 bases, with 5 bases between them. In germline, CDR1 is KGHSH, CDR2 LQKENI. The CDR3 is 13 amino acids. The DNA of the CDR3 is TGTGCCAGCTCACCGACAGCTAACTATGGCTACACCTTC. Its translation: CASSPTANYGYTF.

This clonotype was observed at least ten times. The chain employs TRBV7-3 and TRBJ2-5, with 8 nucleotides matching TRBD2. The length of the CDR3 is 14 residues. Per germline, CDR1 SGHTA and CDR2 FQGTGA. After removal of 5 bases from V and 3 bases from J, the junction contained 5 bases not matched to a gene. In DNA form, the CDR3 reads TGTGCCAGCAGCCCGCGGGGGGCCAAAGAGACCCAGTACTTC. It yields the protein CASSPRGAKETQYF. The full variable domain, with the rest looked up from reference TRBV7-3 and TRBJ2-5, is GAGVSQTPSNKVTEKGKYVELRCDPISGHTALYWYRQSLGQGPEFLIYFQGTGAADDSGLPNDRFFAVRPEGSVSTLKIQRTERGDSAVYLCASSPRGAKETQYFGPGTRLLVL.

As regards this clonotype: This may come from a read error, since a much larger clone is one base off. The V call is TRBV7-6, the J call TRBJ1-1; the D is unclear. There are 13 residues in the CDR3. Germline V CDR1 and CDR2: SGHVS, FNYEAQ. V was trimmed by 1 base and J by 7 bases, leaving 10 bases between them. This chain's CDR3 is CASSLVRSIEAFF. The CDR3 DNA sequence: TGTGCCAGCAGCTTAGTACGGAGCATTGAAGCTTTCTTT.

With respect to this clonotype: One base away lies a much larger clone, so this may be a sequencing read error. The gene calls are TRBV20-1 and TRBJ2-5; D gene unclear. Germline V gene sequence: CDR1 DFQATT, CDR2 SNEGSKA (reference sequence). V dropped 0 bases and J dropped 5 bases, with 13 bases sitting between them. The CDR3 is 14 amino acids. CDR3 protein: CSARDPSARETQYF. The CDR3 DNA follows: TGCAGTGCTAGAGACCCGAGTGCCCGGGAGACCCAGTACTTC.

This clonotype was observed at least ten times. The rearrangement links TRBV20-1 to TRBJ2-3, with 13 bases aligning to TRBD2. The trim removed 5 bases at V and 6 bases at J, leaving 8 bases unmatched. The germline V gene encodes CDR1 DFQATT and CDR2 SNEGSKA (reference sequence). This CDR3 region has 15 residues. CDR3 DNA: TGCAGTGCTTTCACTAGCGGGGGGGCGATGGATACGCAGTATTTT. This translates into CSAFTSGGAMDTQYF.

This clonotype was seen repeatedly, ten times or more. J is TRBJ1-2 and V is TRBV20-1; D might be TRBD1 (5 bases). The CDR3 length is 13 residues. V was clipped by 1 base and J by 8 bases, with 14 bases between them. The germline V gene encodes CDR1 DFQATT and CDR2 SNEGSKA (reference sequence). The CDR3 DNA follows: TGCAGTGCTAGAGTCCCCGGGGGTCCCGGCTACACCTTC. It translates to CSARVPGGPGYTF.

As for this clonotype: A much bigger clone sits one base away, suggesting this may be a read error. The chain joins TRBV28 to TRBJ2-7, with D perhaps TRBD2 (5 bases). Germline V gene data show CDR1 as MDHEN and CDR2 as SYDVKM. Trimming removed 4 bases from V and 0 bases from J, with 16 bases in between. The CDR3 covers 16 residues. CDR3 in DNA: TGTGCCAGCAGTTCTGCGTTTCGGGAAAGCTCCTACGAGCAGTACTTC. Protein product: CASSSAFRESSYEQYF.

The chain combines TRBV4-3 with TRBJ2-7; D may be TRBD2 (7 bases). The CDR3 length is 15 residues. Germline lookup yields CDR1 LGHNA and CDR2 YSLEER. Between the trimmed V and J ends, which lost 0 bases and 4 bases, there was a span of 13 bases. The CDR3 loop is CASSQDRGGGYEQYF. As DNA, the CDR3 is TGCGCCAGCAGCCAAGATAGAGGGGGGGGGTACGAGCAGTACTTC.

The V call is TRBV2, the J call TRBJ2-4; no clear D. V was trimmed by 8 bases and J by 0 bases, leaving 8 bases between them. Germline lookup yields CDR1 SNHLY and CDR2 FYNNEI. The CDR3 loop spans 13 amino acids. CDR3 coding DNA: TGTGCCAGCTTGCCGTTAGCCAAAAACATTCAGTACTTC. Translated, it gives CASLPLAKNIQYF.

With respect to this clonotype: The junction departs from the called germline gene at one end, perhaps through a read error. This sequence joins TRBV7-2 and TRBJ2-1; TRBD1 is a possible D gene (5 bases). This CDR3 region has 15 residues. Germline values: CDR1 SGHTA, CDR2 FQGNSA. This CDR3 is CAGSSDMAFYNEQFF. CDR3 nucleotide sequence: TGTGCCGGCAGCTCGGACATGGCTTTTTACAATGAGCAGTTCTTC. The whole variable domain, filled in from reference TRBV7-2 and TRBJ2-1, reads GAGVSQSPSNKVTEKGKDVELRCDPISGHTALYWYRQSLGQGLEFLIYFQGNSAPDKSGLPSDRFSAERTGGSVSTLTIQRTQQEDSAVYLCAGSSDMAFYNEQFFGPGTRLTVL.

With regard to this clonotype: It may be a read error: a sequence one base away is much more abundant. V gene TRBV4-3 combines with J gene TRBJ1-1, with TRBD1 as a possible D gene (5 bases). This CDR3 contains 14 residues. CDR1 LGHNA and CDR2 YSLEER come from the germline V gene. The CDR3: CASSKDRRGTEAFF. In DNA, the CDR3 is TGCGCCAGCAGCAAAGATCGGAGGGGAACTGAAGCTTTCTTT.

This clonotype was seen a few times. As DNA, the CDR3 is TGTGCCAGTAGTATAGATGGGGCGGGAGGCACAGATACGCAGTATTTT. Its protein product is CASSIDGAGGTDTQYF. V gene TRBV19 combines with J gene TRBJ2-3; 7 nucleotides align to TRBD2. The CDR3 runs to 16 residues. Germline loops: CDR1 LNHDA, CDR2 SQIVND (reference sequence). J gave up 1 base and V 0 bases, and 4 bases lay outside the gene matches.

V gene TRBV28 combines with J gene TRBJ2-5, with 7 bases that match TRBD2. Germline CDR1 is MDHEN and CDR2 is SYDVKM. V lost 6 bases, J lost 4 bases, and 11 bases stayed unmatched. This CDR3 has 15 residues. The CDR3 here is CASSLGLGVSETQYF. CDR3 DNA sequence: TGTGCCAGCAGCTTAGGACTAGGGGTCTCAGAGACCCAGTACTTC.

This clonotype was detected many times. The chain links TRBV19 to TRBJ1-1; possibly TRBD1 for D (5 bases). V was pared by 7 bases and J by 5 bases, with 8 bases between. Per the germline V gene, CDR1 is LNHDA and CDR2 is SQIVND (reference sequence). The CDR3 is made up of 11 amino acids. CDR3 in amino acids: CASIWGTEAFF. The CDR3 coding sequence is TGTGCCAGTATATGGGGGACTGAAGCTTTCTTT.

This clonotype came up many times. V and J are TRBV12-3 or TRBV12-4 and TRBJ1-5; D ambiguous. The CDR3 is 13 amino acids. V was pared by 3 bases and J by 7 bases, with 10 bases between. This chain's CDR3 is CASSFAGVQPQHF. In DNA, the CDR3 is TGTGCCAGCAGTTTTGCGGGAGTGCAGCCCCAGCATTTT.

Details on this clonotype: A read error is likely, as this CDR3 ends without the conserved phenylalanine or tryptophan. The genes are TRBV6-5 and TRBJ2-7; D is unclear. The CDR3 length is 14 residues. Trimming cost V 0 bases and J 3 bases, with 9 bases left between them. Germline CDR1 reads MNHEY; CDR2 reads SVGAGI. The CDR3 loop is CASSYSTWYYEQYL. DNA for the CDR3: TGTGCCAGCAGTTACTCAACTTGGTACTACGAGCAGTACCTC.

V usage is TRBV2 and J usage is TRBJ1-6; 7 bases align to TRBD1. CDR3 length equals 16 residues. The germline V gene has CDR1 SNHLY and CDR2 FYNNEI. Trimming removed 4 bases from V and 6 bases from J; junction bases left unmatched: 9. The CDR3 DNA follows: TGTGCCAGCAGTGGGGGGACGGGACAGCCTAATTCACCCCTCCACTTT. The encoded protein is CASSGGTGQPNSPLHF. The variable domain in full, with the rest retrieved from reference TRBV2 and TRBJ1-6, is EPEVTQTPSHQVTQMGQEVILRCVPISNHLYFYWYRQILGQKVEFLVSFYNNEISEKSEIFDDQFSVERPDGSNFTLKIRSTKLEDSAMYFCASSGGTGQPNSPLHFGNGTRLTVT.

This clonotype was found many times. This chain connects TRBV6-2 or TRBV6-3 to TRBJ2-3, with 9 bases aligning to TRBD2. The ends lost 0 bases at V and 2 bases at J; junction bases unmatched: 6. The CDR3 is made up of 17 amino acids. The germline CDR1 and CDR2 sequences are MNHEY and SVGEGT. As DNA, the CDR3 is TGTGCCAGCAGTTACTCGACTAGCGGACAGTTCACAGATACGCAGTATTTT. Amino acid sequence: CASSYSTSGQFTDTQYF.